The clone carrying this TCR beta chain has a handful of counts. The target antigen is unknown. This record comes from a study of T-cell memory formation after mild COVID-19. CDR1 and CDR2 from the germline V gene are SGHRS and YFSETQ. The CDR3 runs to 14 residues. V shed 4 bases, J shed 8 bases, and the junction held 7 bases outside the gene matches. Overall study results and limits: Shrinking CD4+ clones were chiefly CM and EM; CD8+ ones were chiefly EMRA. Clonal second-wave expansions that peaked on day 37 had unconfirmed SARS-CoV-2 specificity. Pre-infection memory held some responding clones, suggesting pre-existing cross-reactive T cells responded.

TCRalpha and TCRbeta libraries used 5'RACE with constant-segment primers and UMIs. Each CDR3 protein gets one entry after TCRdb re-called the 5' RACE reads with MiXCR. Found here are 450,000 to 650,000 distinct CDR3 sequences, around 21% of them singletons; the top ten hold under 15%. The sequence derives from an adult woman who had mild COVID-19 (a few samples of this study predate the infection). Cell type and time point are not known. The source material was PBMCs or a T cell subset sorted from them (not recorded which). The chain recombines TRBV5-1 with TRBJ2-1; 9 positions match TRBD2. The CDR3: CASSGGLAMDEQFF. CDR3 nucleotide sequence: TGCGCCAGCAGCGGAGGACTAGCGATGGATGAGCAGTTCTTC.